The rows below give T cell receptor beta chains drawn from one sample of a study of shared clonotypes between healthy human individuals. Assay: immunoSEQ multiplex PCR; the TCRdb copy retains only in-frame clones and omits some. Of approximately 2.5 million clones in the sample, more than 90% were seen once. The material sequenced was naive CD4+ T cells sorted from blood. The origin of the receptors is a man in his late teens or twenties in good health. CDR3s leave out the opening cysteine and the closing phenylalanine or tryptophan. Each record gives: clone size, J gene, V gene, CDR3 protein. Clone size is stated in some rows and not others, as once, few, many or a class when expanded.

.,TRBJ2-2,TRBV30,AWRTHAGGTGELF
.,TRBJ2-4,TRBV19,ASSAYTGGLAKNIQY
.,TRBJ2-1,TRBV5-1,ASSLGPPNEQF
.,TRBJ2-5,TRBV5-1,ASSLVSWARGPQETQY
.,TRBJ1-2,TRBV19,ASSIGTPNYGYT
.,TRBJ2-7,TRBV6-5,ASSYSRSPYEQY
.,TRBJ1-2,TRBV2,ASSIRSGGVGYT
.,TRBJ2-7,TRBV5-4,ASSLDPAYEQY
few,TRBJ1-1,TRBV28,ASSPTDFTEAF
.,TRBJ2-1,TRBV10-3,AIRGQGNEQF